The rows below give T cell receptor beta chains drawn from one sample of a study of kidney transplant recipient with SARS-CoV-2 infection. TCRdb itself ran the reads through MiXCR, one entry per CDR3 protein. In the table there are 200,000 to 300,000 distinct CDR3 sequences, 29% of which are singletons. Source: a blood sample, taken at baseline and on roughly day 110 from a kidney transplant recipient. All receptors derive from a young adult male patient who had COVID-19 and was a kidney transplant recipient. The graft donor may have contributed some T cells. Both conserved end residues are part of each CDR3. D genes are given only for firm matches. Size is omitted from some rows. Given values are once, few, many or a class for expanded clones.

J gene,V gene,clone size,D gene,CDR3 DNA,CDR3 protein
TRBJ1-2,TRBV5-1,many,-,TGCGCCAGCCTATGCAGATCGGTTCGAAAGACCTATGGCTACACCTTC,CASLCRSVRKTYGYTF
TRBJ2-1,TRBV4-1,many,-,TGCGCCAGCAGCCGCAAGAGCCCTGGACTAGGGACAGACAATGAGCAGTTCTTC,CASSRKSPGLGTDNEQFF
TRBJ1-2,TRBV3-1,many,-,TGTGCCAGCAGCGTGGATCCCACCCTTCGAAAGACCTATGGCTACACCTTC,CASSVDPTLRKTYGYTF
TRBJ2-7,TRBV7-9,many,-,TGTGCCAGCAGCTCCTCCTTGGGGGACTCCACCGAGCAGTACTTC,CASSSSLGDSTEQYF
TRBJ2-7,TRBV6-5,many,TRBD1,TGTGCCAGCAGCCCCAAGTCGGGGGGACAGGGGCGGAACGAGCAGTACTTC,CASSPKSGGQGRNEQYF
TRBJ2-1,TRBV27,-,TRBD2,TGTGCCAGCAGTTTATACGGACTAGCGGTGTACAATGAGCAGTTCTTC,CASSLYGLAVYNEQFF
TRBJ1-2,TRBV11-2,many,-,TGTGCCAGCAGCCAGGGGCTAACAAGCAGAAAGACCTATGGCTACACCTTC,CASSQGLTSRKTYGYTF
TRBJ2-3,TRBV5-1,-,-,TGCGCCAGCAGCGACCCAGGAGTCACAGATACGCAGTATTTT,CASSDPGVTDTQYF
TRBJ1-2,TRBV25-1,many,-,TGTGCCAGCAGTAGGACTTTAGAACTGGGAAAGACCTATGGCTACACCTTC,CASSRTLELGKTYGYTF
TRBJ2-1,TRBV20-1,-,TRBD2,TGCAGTGCTAGAGTTGGGCTAGCGGGAGGACAAGAGCAGTTCTTC,CSARVGLAGGQEQFF
TRBJ2-5,TRBV19,few,-,TGTGCCAGTAGTGTCCTCGCACTAGAGACTCAAGAGACCCAGTACTTC,CASSVLALETQETQYF
TRBJ1-2,TRBV12-5,many,-,TGTGCTAGTGGTACGTACCTTTTGCAGGGAAAGACCTATGGCTACACCTTC,CASGTYLLQGKTYGYTF
TRBJ1-2,TRBV11-1,many,-,TGTGCCAGCAGCCTGTATTATAAGGCTGGAAAGACCTATGGCTACACCTTC,CASSLYYKAGKTYGYTF
TRBJ2-2,TRBV4-1,-,TRBD2,TGCGCCAGCAGCCCTTCCCGGACTAGCCCGGGGGAGCTGTTTTTT,CASSPSRTSPGELFF